One sample yielded the 14 T cell receptor beta chains listed below, sequenced in a study of T cell repertoires in cytomegalovirus infection. Each CDR3 protein is one row after TCRdb ran MiXCR on the reads. The data contain 300,000 or so distinct CDR3 sequences, around 25% of them seen just once; the ten biggest clones take up approximately 15%. Sample: PBMCs. These receptors were taken from a human donor in good health (CMV status not recorded). Some clones in this sample may be carry-over from other donors' samples.

The gene calls are TRBV5-6 and TRBJ2-3; unclear D gene. The length of the CDR3 is 13 residues. The germline V gene has CDR1 SGHDT and CDR2 YYEEEE. Trimming shortened V by 4 bases and J by 4 bases, and 10 bases separated the two germline ends. CDR3 nucleotide sequence: TGTGCCAGCAGCCGTGGAGATCCAGATACGCAGTATTTT. This encodes CASSRGDPDTQYF.

This clonotype has a count of ten or more. The CDR3 here is CSARVGAGAFF. The CDR3 DNA sequence: TGCAGTGCTAGAGTCGGGGCAGGAGCTTTCTTT. This chain connects TRBV20-1 to TRBJ1-1, with a possible D match to TRBD1 (5 bases). CDR1 is DFQATT, CDR2 SNEGSKA, per germline (reference sequence). V was trimmed by 1 base and J by 10 bases, leaving 10 bases between them. The CDR3 extends over 11 amino acids.

This clonotype was counted at least ten times. This rearrangement joins TRBV7-3 to TRBJ2-7; D unresolved. The ends were cut back, 1 base at V and 6 bases at J, with 16 bases in the middle. Germline assignment: CDR1 SGHTA and CDR2 FQGTGA. The CDR3 runs 15 residues. The CDR3 nucleotides read TGTGCCAGCAGCTTAAAACCTGGGCCTGTGGCCGAGCAGTACTTC. Its translation is CASSLKPGPVAEQYF.

This clonotype was seen just once. The chain has TRBV5-4 and TRBJ2-1; 12 bases align to TRBD2. Per germline, CDR1 SGHNT and CDR2 YYREEE (reference sequence). V was clipped by 1 base and J by 7 bases; unmatched bases: 3. The CDR3 extends over 15 amino acids. CDR3 nucleotides: TGTGCCAGCAGCTTGACTAGCGGGGGGATGAATGAGCAGTTCTTC. It specifies CASSLTSGGMNEQFF.

Many counts were recorded for this clonotype. Here the CDR3 DNA reads TGTGCCAGCAGCCCCCACCCTCACAGGGGTTGGAAGACCCAGTACTTC. Translating gives CASSPHPHRGWKTQYF. The rearrangement uses TRBV12-3 or TRBV12-4 and TRBJ2-5; 7 bases line up with TRBD1. V was pared by 6 bases and J by 6 bases, with 16 bases of the junction left unmatched. This CDR3 has 16 amino acids.

The chain is built from TRBV27 and TRBJ2-1, with D tentatively TRBD1 (6 bases). Germline lookup yields CDR1 MNHEY and CDR2 SMNVEV (reference sequence). The CDR3 sequence is 15 residues long. With 3 bases removed from V and 2 bases from J, the gap between germline ends came to 11 bases. CDR3 nucleotide sequence: TGTGCCAGCAGTTTCTGGCAGGGGCCCTACAATGAGCAGTTCTTC. It translates to CASSFWQGPYNEQFF.

This clonotype was found a few times. The V and J genes are TRBV3-1 and TRBJ1-2, with TRBD1 matching 9 bases. V gave up 10 bases and J gave up 8 bases; unmatched junction bases: 11. From germline, CDR1 is LGHDT and CDR2 YNNKEL (reference sequence). The CDR3 consists of 13 residues. Written as DNA, the CDR3 is TGTGCCACCTCGACAGGGGGTTTCAAGGGCTACACCTTC. It translates to CATSTGGFKGYTF.

The CDR3 DNA is TGCGCCAGCAGCCACAGGGGGGGACAGGCCCCAAACTATGGCTACACCTTC. Translated, it gives CASSHRGGQAPNYGYTF. The genes are TRBV4-3 and TRBJ1-2; 8 bases map to TRBD1. Trimming cost V 3 bases and J 2 bases; bases outside gene matches: 11. The germline V gene has CDR1 LGHNA and CDR2 YSLEER. The CDR3 length is 17 residues.

The chain employs TRBV30 and TRBJ1-1, with D perhaps TRBD1 (6 bases). V lost 4 bases and J lost 11, with 23 bases in between. This CDR3 is 14 amino acids long. The germline CDR1 and CDR2 sequences are GTSNPN and SVGIG (reference sequence). In DNA, the CDR3 is TGTGCCTGGATTCCGAAAGGGGGGGCTAAGGATGCTTTCTTT. Translated, it gives CAWIPKGGAKDAFF.

In its sample, this clonotype was seen many times. The chain recombines TRBV7-2 with TRBJ1-1; D uncertain. V was shortened by 0 bases and J by 1 base, with 6 bases between the two germline ends. The germline gives CDR1 SGHTA, CDR2 FQGNSA. This CDR3 region has 14 residues. The CDR3, as DNA: TGTGCCAGCAGCTTAGCGGCAGGGAACACTGAAGCTTTCTTT. Amino acid sequence: CASSLAAGNTEAFF. The entire variable domain, with the rest obtained from reference TRBV7-2 and TRBJ1-1, is as follows: GAGVSQSPSNKVTEKGKDVELRCDPISGHTALYWYRQSLGQGLEFLIYFQGNSAPDKSGLPSDRFSAERTGGSVSTLTIQRTQQEDSAVYLCASSLAAGNTEAFFGQGTRLTVV.

The rearrangement links TRBV10-2 to TRBJ1-1; weak D call: TRBD1 (6 bases). The CDR3 totals 16 residues. V lost 8 bases and J 1 base, leaving 20 bases between the germline ends. Germline V gene sequence: CDR1 WSHSY, CDR2 SAAADI. The CDR3 DNA reads TGCGCCAGCGACGGTCAGGGGAAAACTCCGAACACTGAAGCTTTCTTT. Translated: CASDGQGKTPNTEAFF.

This clonotype was observed at least ten times. This chain connects TRBV7-3 to TRBJ1-6; D is undetermined. The CDR3 is made up of 13 amino acids. Germline CDR1 SGHTA, CDR2 FQGTGA. Between the trimmed V and J ends, which lost 4 bases and 10 bases, there was a span of 11 bases. The CDR3 DNA reads TGTGCCAGCAGCTCATCGCAGGTGTCACCCCTCCACTTT. Translated, it gives CASSSSQVSPLHF.

This clonotype has only a few counts. The V call is TRBV27, the J call TRBJ2-3; D gene ambiguous. The V and J ends lost 2 bases and 4 bases respectively, with 13 bases between them. The CDR3 runs 15 residues. Germline CDR1 reads MNHEY; CDR2 reads SMNVEV (reference sequence). The CDR3 nucleotides read TGTGCCAGCAGTTTAATAGGTGGGTCAGCAGATACGCAGTATTTT. It translates to CASSLIGGSADTQYF.

CDR3 in amino acids: CSVGNTDYGYTF. In DNA form, the CDR3 reads TGCAGCGTTGGGAACACCGACTATGGCTACACCTTC. This chain links TRBV29-1 with TRBJ1-2; D gene unclear. Trimming shortened V by 4 bases and J by 3 bases, and 9 bases separated the two germline ends. CDR3 length: 12 amino acids. Germline-derived CDR1 and CDR2 are SQVTM and ANQGSEA.